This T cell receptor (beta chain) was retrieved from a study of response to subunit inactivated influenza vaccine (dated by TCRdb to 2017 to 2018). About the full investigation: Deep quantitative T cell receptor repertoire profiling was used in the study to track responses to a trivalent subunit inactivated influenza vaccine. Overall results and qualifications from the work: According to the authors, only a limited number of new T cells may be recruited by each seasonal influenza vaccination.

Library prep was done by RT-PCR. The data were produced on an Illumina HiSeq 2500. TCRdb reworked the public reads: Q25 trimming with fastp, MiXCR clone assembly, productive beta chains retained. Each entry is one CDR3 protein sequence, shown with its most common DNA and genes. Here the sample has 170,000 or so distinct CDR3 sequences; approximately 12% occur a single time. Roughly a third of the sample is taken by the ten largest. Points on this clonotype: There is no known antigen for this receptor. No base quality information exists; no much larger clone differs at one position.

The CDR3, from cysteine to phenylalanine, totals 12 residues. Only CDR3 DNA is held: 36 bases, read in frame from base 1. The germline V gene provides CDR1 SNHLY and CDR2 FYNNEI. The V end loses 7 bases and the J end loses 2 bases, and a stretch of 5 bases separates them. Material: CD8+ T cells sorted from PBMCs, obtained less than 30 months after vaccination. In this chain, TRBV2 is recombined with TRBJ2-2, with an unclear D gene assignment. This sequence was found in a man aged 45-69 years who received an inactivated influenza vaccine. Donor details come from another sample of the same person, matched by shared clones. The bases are TGTGCCAGCACCCCCAACACCGGGGAGCTGTTTTTT. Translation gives CASTPNTGELFF.